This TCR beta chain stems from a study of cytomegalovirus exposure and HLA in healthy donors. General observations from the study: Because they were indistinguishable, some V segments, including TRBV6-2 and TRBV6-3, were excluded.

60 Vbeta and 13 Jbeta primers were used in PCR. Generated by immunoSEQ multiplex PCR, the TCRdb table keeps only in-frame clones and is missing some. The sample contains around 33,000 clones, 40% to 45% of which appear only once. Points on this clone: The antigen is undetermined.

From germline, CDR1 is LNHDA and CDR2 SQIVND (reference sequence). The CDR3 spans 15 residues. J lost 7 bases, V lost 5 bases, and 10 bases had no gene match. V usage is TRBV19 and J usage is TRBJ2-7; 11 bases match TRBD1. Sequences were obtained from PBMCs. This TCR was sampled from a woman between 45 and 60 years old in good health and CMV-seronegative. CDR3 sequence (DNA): TGTGCCAGTAGTGCCATCGGGACAGGGGGGAGAGAGCAGTACTTC. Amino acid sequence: CASSAIGTGGREQYF.